This entry describes one T cell receptor (beta chain). This sample stems from a study of blood T cell repertoires in COVID-19. Trimming pared 1 base from V and 3 bases from J, leaving 8 bases between. The CDR3 totals 14 residues. The V gene's germline CDR1 is SGHAT and CDR2 FQNNGV. As originally analysed: Reference gene primers were amplified, and this amplification served to estimate nucleated cell counts. Here immunoSEQ multiplex PCR was the method, and the copy in TCRdb shows in-frame clones only, minus some. D and trimming were read from the DNA, whereas the V and J calls and clone size are those reported in that table. The sample includes roughly 200,000 clones, just under 85% of them seen just once.

The chain has TRBV11-2 and TRBJ2-3; D gene uncertain. The source is a woman aged 70-85 years with active or convalescent COVID-19. Sequenced material: peripheral blood. The CDR3 protein is CASSLAPITDTQYF. CDR3 nucleotides: TGTGCCAGCAGCTTAGCCCCTATTACAGATACGCAGTATTTT.